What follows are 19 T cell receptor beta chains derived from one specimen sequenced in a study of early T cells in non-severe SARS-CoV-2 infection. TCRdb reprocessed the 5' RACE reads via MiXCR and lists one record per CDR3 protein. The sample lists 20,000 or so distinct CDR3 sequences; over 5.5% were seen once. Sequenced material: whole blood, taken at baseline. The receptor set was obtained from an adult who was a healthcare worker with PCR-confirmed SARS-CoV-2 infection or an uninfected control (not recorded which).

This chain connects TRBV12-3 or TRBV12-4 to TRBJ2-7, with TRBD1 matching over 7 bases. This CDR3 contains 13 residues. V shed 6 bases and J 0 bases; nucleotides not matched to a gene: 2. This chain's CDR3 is CASRGQISYEQYF. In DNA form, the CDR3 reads TGTGCCAGCAGGGGACAGATCTCCTACGAGCAGTACTTC.

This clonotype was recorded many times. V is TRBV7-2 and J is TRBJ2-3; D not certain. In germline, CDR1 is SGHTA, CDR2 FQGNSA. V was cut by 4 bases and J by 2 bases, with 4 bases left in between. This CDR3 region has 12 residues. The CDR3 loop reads CASSSYTDTQYF. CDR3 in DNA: TGTGCCAGCAGCTCTTACACAGATACGCAGTATTTT.

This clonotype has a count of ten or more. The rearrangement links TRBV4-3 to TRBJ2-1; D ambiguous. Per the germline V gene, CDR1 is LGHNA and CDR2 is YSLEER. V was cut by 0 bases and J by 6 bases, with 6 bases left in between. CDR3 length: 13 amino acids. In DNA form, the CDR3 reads TGCGCCAGCAGCCAAGAGGGCGGCAATGAGCAGTTCTTC. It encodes CASSQEGGNEQFF.

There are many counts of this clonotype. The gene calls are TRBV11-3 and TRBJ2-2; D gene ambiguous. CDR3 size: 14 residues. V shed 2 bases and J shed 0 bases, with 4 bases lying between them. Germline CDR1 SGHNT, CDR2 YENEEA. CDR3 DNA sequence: TGTGCCAGCAGCTTATTTCCGAACACCGGGGAGCTGTTTTTT. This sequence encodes CASSLFPNTGELFF.

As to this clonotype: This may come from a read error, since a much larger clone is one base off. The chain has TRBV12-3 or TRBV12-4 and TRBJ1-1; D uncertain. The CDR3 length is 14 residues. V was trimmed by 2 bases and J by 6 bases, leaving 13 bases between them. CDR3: CASSLPAQGAEAFF. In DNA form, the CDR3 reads TGTGCCAGCAGTTTACCCGCCCAAGGCGCTGAAGCTTTCTTT.

This CDR3 is CASSLGTAGNSPLHF. Written as DNA, the CDR3 is TGTGCCAGCAGCTTGGGGACAGCTGGTAATTCACCCCTCCACTTT. V usage is TRBV7-3 and J usage is TRBJ1-6; TRBD1 matches at 7 bases. Germline V gene sequence: CDR1 SGHTA, CDR2 FQGTGA. This CDR3 region has 15 residues. The V and J ends lost 3 bases and 6 bases, in that order; junction bases with no gene match: 5.

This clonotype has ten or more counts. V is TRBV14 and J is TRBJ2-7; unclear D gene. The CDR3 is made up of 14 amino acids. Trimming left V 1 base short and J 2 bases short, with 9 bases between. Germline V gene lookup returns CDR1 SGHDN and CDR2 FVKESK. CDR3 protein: CASSQVGRTYEQYF. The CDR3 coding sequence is TGTGCCAGCAGCCAAGTTGGCAGAACCTACGAGCAGTACTTC.

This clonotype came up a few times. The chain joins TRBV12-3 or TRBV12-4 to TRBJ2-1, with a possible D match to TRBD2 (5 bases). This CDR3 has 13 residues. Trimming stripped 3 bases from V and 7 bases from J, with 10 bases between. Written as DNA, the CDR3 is TGTGCCAGCAGTTTCGGGGTAGGAAATGAGCAGTTCTTC. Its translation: CASSFGVGNEQFF.

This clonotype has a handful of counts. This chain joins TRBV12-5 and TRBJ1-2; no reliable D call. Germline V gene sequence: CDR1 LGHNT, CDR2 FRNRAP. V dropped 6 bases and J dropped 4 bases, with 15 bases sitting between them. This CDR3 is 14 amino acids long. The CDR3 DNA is TGTGCTAGTGGGGGAGCCCGCCCCCCCTATGGCTACACCTTC. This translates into CASGGARPPYGYTF.

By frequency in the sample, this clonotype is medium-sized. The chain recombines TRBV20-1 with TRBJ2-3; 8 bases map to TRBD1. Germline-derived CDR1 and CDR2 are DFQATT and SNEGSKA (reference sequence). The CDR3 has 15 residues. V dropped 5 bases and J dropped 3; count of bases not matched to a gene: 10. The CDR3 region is CSADPQGAKTDTQYF. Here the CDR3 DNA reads TGCAGTGCTGACCCCCAGGGGGCGAAAACAGATACGCAGTATTTT.

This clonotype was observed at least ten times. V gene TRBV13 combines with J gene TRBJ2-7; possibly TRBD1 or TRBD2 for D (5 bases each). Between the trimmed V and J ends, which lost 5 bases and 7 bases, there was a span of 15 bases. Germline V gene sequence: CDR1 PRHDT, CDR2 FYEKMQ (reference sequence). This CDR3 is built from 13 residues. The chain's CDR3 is CASSPGPTGEQYF. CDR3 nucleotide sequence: TGTGCCAGCAGCCCGGGACCCACGGGGGAGCAGTACTTC.

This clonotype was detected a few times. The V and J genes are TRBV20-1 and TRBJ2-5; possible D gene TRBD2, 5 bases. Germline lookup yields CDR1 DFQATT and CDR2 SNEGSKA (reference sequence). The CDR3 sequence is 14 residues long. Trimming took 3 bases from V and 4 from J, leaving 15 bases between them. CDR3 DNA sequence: TGCAGTGCTAGTTCACTAGAAAGGCGAGAGACCCAGTACTTC. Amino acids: CSASSLERRETQYF.

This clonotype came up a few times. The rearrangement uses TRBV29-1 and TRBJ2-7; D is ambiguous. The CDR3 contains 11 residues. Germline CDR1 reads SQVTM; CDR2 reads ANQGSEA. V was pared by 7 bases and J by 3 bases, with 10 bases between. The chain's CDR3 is CSALGYYEQYF. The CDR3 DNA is TGCAGCGCCTTGGGGTACTACGAGCAGTACTTC.

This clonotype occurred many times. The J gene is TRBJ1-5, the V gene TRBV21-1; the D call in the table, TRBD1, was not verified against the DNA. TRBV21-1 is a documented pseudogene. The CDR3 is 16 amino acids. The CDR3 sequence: CASSTEQQEGNQPQHF. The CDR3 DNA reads TGTGCCAGCAGCACTGAACAACAGGAAGGCAATCAGCCCCAGCATTTT.

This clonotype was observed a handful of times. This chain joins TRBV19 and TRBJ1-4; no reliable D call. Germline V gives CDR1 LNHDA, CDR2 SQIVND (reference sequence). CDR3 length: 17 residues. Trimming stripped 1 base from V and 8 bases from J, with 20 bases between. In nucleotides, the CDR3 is TGTGCCAGTAGTATAGGCTCATCGGCGGCCAAACACGAAAAACTGTTTTTT. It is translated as CASSIGSSAAKHEKLFF.

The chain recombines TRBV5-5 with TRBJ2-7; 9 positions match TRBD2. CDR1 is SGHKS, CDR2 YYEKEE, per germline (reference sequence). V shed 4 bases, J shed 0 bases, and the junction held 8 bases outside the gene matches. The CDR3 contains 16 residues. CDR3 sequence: CASSTISGGTSYEQYF. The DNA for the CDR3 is TGTGCCAGCAGCACGATTAGCGGGGGAACCTCCTACGAGCAGTACTTC.

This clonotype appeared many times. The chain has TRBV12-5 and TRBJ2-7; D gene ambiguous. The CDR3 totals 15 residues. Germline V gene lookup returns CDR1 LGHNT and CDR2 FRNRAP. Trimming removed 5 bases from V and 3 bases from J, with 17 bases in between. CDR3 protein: CASGTYTDGGYEQYF. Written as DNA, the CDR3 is TGTGCTAGTGGTACCTATACGGATGGCGGCTACGAGCAGTACTTC.

The CDR3, as DNA: TGTGCCATCAGTGAGTCAGACGAGACCCAGTACTTC. It is translated as CAISESDETQYF. V usage is TRBV10-3 and J usage is TRBJ2-5, with D uncertain. The CDR3 is made up of 12 amino acids. Germline V gives CDR1 ENHRY, CDR2 SYGVKD. Between the trimmed V and J ends, which lost 0 bases and 5 bases, there was a span of 4 bases.

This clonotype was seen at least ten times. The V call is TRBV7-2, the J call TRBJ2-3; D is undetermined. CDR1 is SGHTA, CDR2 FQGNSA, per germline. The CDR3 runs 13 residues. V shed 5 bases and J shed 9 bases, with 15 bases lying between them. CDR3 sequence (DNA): TGTGCCAGCAGCCGCCTCGTGAGAGACACGCAGTATTTT. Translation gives CASSRLVRDTQYF.